The sequence of this T cell receptor beta chain was determined in a study of T cell responses to AZD1222 COVID-19 vaccine. Measured with immunoSEQ multiplex PCR; TCRdb has only the in-frame clones, and not every one. The profile shows 95,000 to 150,000 clones, 90% to 95% of them singletons. Recipients boosted at about 4 weeks or about 12 weeks are pooled. Per germline, CDR1 SGHVS and CDR2 FQNEAQ. This CDR3 has 14 residues. Trimming shortened V by 3 bases and J by 2 bases, and 10 bases separated the two germline ends. The chain carries TRBV7-8 and TRBJ1-1; D is unresolved. This sequence originates from an adult who received the AZD1222 COVID-19 vaccine. The specimen was peripheral blood, collected 28 days after the second AZD1222 dose. The CDR3 sequence is CASSFAGINTEAFF. The CDR3 DNA sequence: TGTGCCAGCAGCTTCGCTGGAATAAACACTGAAGCTTTCTTT.